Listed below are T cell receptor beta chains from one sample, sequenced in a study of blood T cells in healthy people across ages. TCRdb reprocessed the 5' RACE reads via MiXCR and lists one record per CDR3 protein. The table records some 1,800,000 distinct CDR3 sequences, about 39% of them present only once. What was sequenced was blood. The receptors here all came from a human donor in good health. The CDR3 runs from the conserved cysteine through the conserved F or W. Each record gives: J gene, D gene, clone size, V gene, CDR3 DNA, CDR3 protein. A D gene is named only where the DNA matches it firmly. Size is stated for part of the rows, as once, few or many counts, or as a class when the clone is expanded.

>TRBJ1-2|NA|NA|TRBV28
TGTGCCAGCAGTTTACCGGCACAGTCTTACTATGGCTACACCTTC
CASSLPAQSYYGYTF
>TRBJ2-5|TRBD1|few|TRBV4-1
TGCGCCAGCAGCCTGACAGGGGGTAGGAGTGAGACCCAGTACTTC
CASSLTGGRSETQYF
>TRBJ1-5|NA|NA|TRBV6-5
TGTGCCAGCAGACCCCATAGCAATCAGCCCCAGCATTTT
CASRPHSNQPQHF
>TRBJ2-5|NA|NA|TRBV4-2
TGTGCCAGCAGCCAAGGACTACGGGGGTCGGAGACCCAGTACTTC
CASSQGLRGSETQYF
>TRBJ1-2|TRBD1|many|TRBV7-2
TGTGCCAGCAGCCTTAGGGTGGGGACAGGAGGATTAGCTAACTATGGCTACACCTTC
CASSLRVGTGGLANYGYTF
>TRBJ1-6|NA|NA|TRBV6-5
TGTGCCAGCAGTTACTCACGGGGGTTCAGGAATTCACCCCTCCACTTT
CASSYSRGFRNSPLHF
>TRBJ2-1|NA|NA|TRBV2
TGTGCCAGCAGGGTAGCGACTCACAATGAGCAGTTCTTC
CASRVATHNEQFF
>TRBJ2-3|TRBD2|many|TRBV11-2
TGTGCCAGCAGCTTAGCGGGCGGGGGAAGCACAGATACGCAGTATTTT
CASSLAGGGSTDTQYF
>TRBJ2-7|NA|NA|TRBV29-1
TGCAGCGTCCTTTTATACGAGCAGTACTTC
CSVLLYEQYF
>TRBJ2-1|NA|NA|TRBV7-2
TGTGCCAGCAGCGAGCCTAGTTACAATGAGCAGTTCTTC
CASSEPSYNEQFF
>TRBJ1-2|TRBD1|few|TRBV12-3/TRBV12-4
TGTGCCAGCAGTTTAGTAGGGACAGGGTACCATGGCTACACCTTC
CASSLVGTGYHGYTF
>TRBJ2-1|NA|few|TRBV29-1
TGCAGCGTGGTACGCTTCCCTTTCCCCTACAATGAGCAGTTCTTC
CSVVRFPFPYNEQFF
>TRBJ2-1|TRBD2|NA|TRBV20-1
TGCAGTGCCCCGCCCCCGGGACTAGCGATCAATGAGCAGTTCTTC
CSAPPPGLAINEQFF
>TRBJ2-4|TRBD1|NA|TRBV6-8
TGTGCCGGCAGTTACTCGCTTGGACAGGGATGGTTCGAAGCCAAAAACATTCAGTACTTC
CAGSYSLGQGWFEAKNIQYF
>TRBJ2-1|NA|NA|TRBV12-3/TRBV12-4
TGTGCCAGCAGCGATTGGCGGACTTCTGTCAATGAGCAGTTCTTC
CASSDWRTSVNEQFF
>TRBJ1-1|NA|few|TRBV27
TGTGCCAGCAGTCCCCGAGGGGTGGGGAACACTGAAGCTTTCTTT
CASSPRGVGNTEAFF
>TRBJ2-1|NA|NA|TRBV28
TGTGCCAGCAGTTTAAGCGAAACCCACAATGAGCAGTTCTTC
CASSLSETHNEQFF
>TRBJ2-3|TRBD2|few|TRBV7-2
TGTGCCAGCAGCCCAGGACTAGCGGGGGACCCTAGCACAGATACGCAGTATTTT
CASSPGLAGDPSTDTQYF
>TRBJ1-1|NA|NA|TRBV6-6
TGTGCCAGCACCAAAAACGGGGGCACTGAAGCTTTCTTT
CASTKNGGTEAFF
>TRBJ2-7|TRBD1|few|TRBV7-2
TGTGCCAGCAGAGGGACAGGGGCGCCCTACGAGCAGTACTTC
CASRGTGAPYEQYF
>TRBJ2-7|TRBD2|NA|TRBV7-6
TGTGCCAGCGGACTAGCGGGGGGGCCGGGTTACGAGCAGTACTTC
CASGLAGGPGYEQYF
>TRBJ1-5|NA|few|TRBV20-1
TGCAGTGCTGTTCGCCGGGGGACCAATCAGCCCCAGCATTTT
CSAVRRGTNQPQHF
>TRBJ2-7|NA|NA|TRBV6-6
TGCGCCAGCAGTTACTACCCAAGATCCTACGAGCAGTACTTC
CASSYYPRSYEQYF
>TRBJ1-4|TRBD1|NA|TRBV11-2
TGTGCCAGCAGCTTATCCAGGGGGGATGAAAAACTGTTTTTT
CASSLSRGDEKLFF
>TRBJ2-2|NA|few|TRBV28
TGTGCCAGCAGTTTTACCCATCCAGGGACCCACACCGGGGAGCTGTTTTTT
CASSFTHPGTHTGELFF
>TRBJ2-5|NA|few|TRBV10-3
TGTGCCATCAGTGAGTCCGGAAGGGCCGGAGAGACCCAGTACTTC
CAISESGRAGETQYF
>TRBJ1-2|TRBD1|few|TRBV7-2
TGTGCCAGCAGCCCGGGGGGACAGGGTGGAGGCTACACCTTC
CASSPGGQGGGYTF
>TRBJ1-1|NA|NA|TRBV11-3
TGTGCCAGCAGCTTCCTCAAGAACCGAAACACTGAAGCTTTCTTT
CASSFLKNRNTEAFF
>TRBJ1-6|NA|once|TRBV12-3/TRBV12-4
TGTGCCAGCAGTTTAGCCGCGGGTTCACCCCTCCACTTT
CASSLAAGSPLHF
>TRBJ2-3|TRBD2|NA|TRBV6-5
TGTGTCAGCACTATTAGCGGGGAGTCAGATACGCAGTATTTT
CVSTISGESDTQYF
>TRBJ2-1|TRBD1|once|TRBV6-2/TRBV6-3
TGTGCCAGCAGTTACTCCTCGGACAGGGGGCCGGAGAGCTCCTACAATGAGCAGTTCTTC
CASSYSSDRGPESSYNEQFF
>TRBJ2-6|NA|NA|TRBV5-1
TGCGCCAGCAGCGGGCCGGGACTGCGCCCTGGGGCCAACGTCCTGACTTTC
CASSGPGLRPGANVLTF
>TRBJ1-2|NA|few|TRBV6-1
TGTGCCAGCAGTGAAACGTGGACCGGGGAGGTTGGCTACACCTTC
CASSETWTGEVGYTF
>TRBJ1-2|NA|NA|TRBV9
TGTGCCAGCAGCGTAGATTGGAAAGGCGGTCTCTATGGCTACACCTTC
CASSVDWKGGLYGYTF
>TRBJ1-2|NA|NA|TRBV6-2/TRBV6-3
TGTGCCAGCAGTGACCGGACAGACCATGGCTACACCTTC
CASSDRTDHGYTF
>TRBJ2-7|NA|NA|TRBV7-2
TGTGCCAGCAGCTTACCAGCAGACGAGCAGTACTTC
CASSLPADEQYF
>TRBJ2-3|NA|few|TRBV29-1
TGCAGCGTTCAAGGGGGGTCAGGGGATACGCAGTATTTT
CSVQGGSGDTQYF
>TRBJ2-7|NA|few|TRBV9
TGTGCCAGCAGCGTATCCGCCCTCAGGGGCGAGCAGTACTTC
CASSVSALRGEQYF
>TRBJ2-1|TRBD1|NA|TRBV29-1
TGCAGCGCCAGGAGGGCAGGGGGCAATGATCAGTTCTTC
CSARRAGGNDQFF
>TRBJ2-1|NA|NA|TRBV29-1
TGCAGCGCTACGGAGAACTCCTACAATGAGCAGTTCTTC
CSATENSYNEQFF
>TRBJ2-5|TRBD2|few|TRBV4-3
TGCGCCAGCAGCCAAGAACTAGCGGGGTTTGAAGGGACCCAGTACTTC
CASSQELAGFEGTQYF
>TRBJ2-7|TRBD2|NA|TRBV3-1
TGTGCCAGCAGCCAAGCGGCGGGGGGAGCCTACGAGCAGTACTTC
CASSQAAGGAYEQYF
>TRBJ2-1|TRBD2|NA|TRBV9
TGTGCCAGCAGCCCGGGACTAGGGATTTTCGGTGAGCAGTTCTTC
CASSPGLGIFGEQFF
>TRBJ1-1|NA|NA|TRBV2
TGTGCCAGCAGTGAATCCCGGCTGAACACTGAAGCTTTCTTT
CASSESRLNTEAFF
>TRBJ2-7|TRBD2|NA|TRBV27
TGTGCCAGCAGTGTGGAGCGGGGGGAGTTCTACGAGCAGTACTTC
CASSVERGEFYEQYF
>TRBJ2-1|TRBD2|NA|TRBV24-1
TGTGCCACCAGTGACAAGACTAGCGGGGGGGCGCGCAATGAGCAGTTCTTC
CATSDKTSGGARNEQFF
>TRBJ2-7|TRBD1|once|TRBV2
TGTGCCAGCAGTGGAGAACGTGACAGGGGTGTCTACGAGCAGTACTTC
CASSGERDRGVYEQYF
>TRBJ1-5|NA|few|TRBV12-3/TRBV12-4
TGTGCCAGCACCCTCCATAGCAATCAGCCCCAGCATTTT
CASTLHSNQPQHF